The present T cell receptor beta chain was sequenced within a study of shared clonotypes between healthy human individuals. Points from the study as a whole: For naive CD4 cells, roughly 4.8% of clonotypes were shared across a handful of donors. Donors were few, which limited the genetic and exposure-history diversity represented. Rarefaction demonstrated incomplete sorted-subset sequencing despite large depth.

Comments on this clone: The antigen is unknown.

Germline V CDR1 and CDR2: LNHDA, SQIVND (reference sequence). Trimming removed 4 bases at V and 2 bases at J, with 9 bases between. This CDR3 region has 13 residues. Libraries were prepared by immunoSEQ multiplex PCR; TCRdb keeps only in-frame clonotypes and omits some of them. Of 1.4 million to 1.5 million clones listed, roughly 95% are singletons. The J gene is TRBJ2-7, the V gene TRBV19, with TRBD1 as a possible D gene (6 bases). The sequence came from a man aged 25-45 years in good health. The material sequenced was naive CD4+ T cells sorted from blood. The subset: CD45RA+ positively selected. CDR3 DNA sequence: TGTGCCAGTAGTAAACAGGGAACCTACGAGCAGTACTTC. Translating it yields CASSKQGTYEQYF.